Below, one TCR beta chain is given with its context. No antigen is known for it. The sample carries other DNA sequences with the same CDR3. This specimen belongs to a study of cytomegalovirus exposure and HLA in healthy donors. The study, taken as a whole, reports: Differences between HLA loci emerged in a later analysis of TCR association rates, with DRB1 most and HLA-C fewest. Most TCR sequences were seen very rarely across donors, but some public TCRs occurred in many. An assumption of roughly uniform sequencing depth across donors underlay the presence/absence analyses.

Trimming at V came to 1 base and at J to 1 base, leaving 3 bases not matched to a gene. The CDR3 is made up of 16 amino acids. The V gene's germline CDR1 is SGHTA and CDR2 FQGNSA. The PCR made use of 60 Vbeta and 13 Jbeta primers. Libraries were prepared by immunoSEQ multiplex PCR; TCRdb keeps only in-frame clonotypes and omits some of them. The table includes approximately 160,000 clones, 80% detected once. V is TRBV7-2 and J is TRBJ2-3, with 9 nucleotides matching TRBD2. The clonotype comes from a woman aged 50 to 65 in good health and CMV-seropositive. Sequenced material: PBMCs. The chain's CDR3 is CASSLGLAGGTDTQYF. CDR3 in DNA: TGTGCCAGCAGCTTAGGGTTAGCGGGGGGCACAGATACGCAGTATTTT.